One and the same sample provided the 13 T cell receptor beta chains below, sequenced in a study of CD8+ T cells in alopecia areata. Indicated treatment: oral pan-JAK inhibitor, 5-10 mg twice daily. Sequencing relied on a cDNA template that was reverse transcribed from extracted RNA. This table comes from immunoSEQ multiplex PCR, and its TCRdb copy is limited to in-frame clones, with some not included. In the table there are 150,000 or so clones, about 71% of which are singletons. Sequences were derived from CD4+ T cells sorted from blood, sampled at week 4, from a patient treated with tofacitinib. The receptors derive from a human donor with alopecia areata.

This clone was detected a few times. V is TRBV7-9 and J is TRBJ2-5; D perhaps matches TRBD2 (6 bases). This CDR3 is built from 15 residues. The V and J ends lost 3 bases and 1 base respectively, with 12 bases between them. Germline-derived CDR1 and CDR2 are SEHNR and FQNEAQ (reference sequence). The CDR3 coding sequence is TGTGCCAGCAGCTTGCTTAGCGGCGTCCAAGAGACCCAGTACTTC. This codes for CASSLLSGVQETQYF.

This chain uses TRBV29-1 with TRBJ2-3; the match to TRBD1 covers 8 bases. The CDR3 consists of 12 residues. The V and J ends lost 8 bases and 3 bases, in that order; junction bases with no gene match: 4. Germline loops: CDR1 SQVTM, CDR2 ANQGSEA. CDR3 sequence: CSFRTGTDTQYF. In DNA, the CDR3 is TGCAGCTTCCGGACAGGGACAGATACGCAGTATTTT.

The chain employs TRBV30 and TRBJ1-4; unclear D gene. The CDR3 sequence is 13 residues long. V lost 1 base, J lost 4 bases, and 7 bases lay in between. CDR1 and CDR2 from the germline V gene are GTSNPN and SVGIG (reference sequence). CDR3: CAWSGRVNEKLFF. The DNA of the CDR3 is TGTGCCTGGAGTGGGAGGGTTAATGAAAAACTGTTTTTT.

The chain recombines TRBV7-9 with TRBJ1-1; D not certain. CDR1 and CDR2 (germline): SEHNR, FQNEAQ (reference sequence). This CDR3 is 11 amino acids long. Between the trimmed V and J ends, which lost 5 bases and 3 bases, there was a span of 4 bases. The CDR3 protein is CASSPDTEAFF. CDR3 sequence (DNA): TGTGCCAGCAGCCCGGACACTGAAGCTTTCTTT.

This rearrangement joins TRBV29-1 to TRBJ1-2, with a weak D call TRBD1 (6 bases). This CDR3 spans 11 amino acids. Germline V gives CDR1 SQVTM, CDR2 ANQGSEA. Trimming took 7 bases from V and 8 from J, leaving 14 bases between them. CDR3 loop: CSAGWGGGYTF. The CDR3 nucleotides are TGCAGCGCGGGGTGGGGGGGCGGCTACACCTTC.

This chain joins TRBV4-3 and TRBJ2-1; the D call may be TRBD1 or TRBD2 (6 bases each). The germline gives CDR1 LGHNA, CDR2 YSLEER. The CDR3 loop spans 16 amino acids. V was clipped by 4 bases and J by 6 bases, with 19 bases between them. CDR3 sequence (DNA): TGCGCCAGCAGCCCGGGGGCCGCGGAGGGGGGCAATGAGCAGTTCTTC. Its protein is CASSPGAAEGGNEQFF.

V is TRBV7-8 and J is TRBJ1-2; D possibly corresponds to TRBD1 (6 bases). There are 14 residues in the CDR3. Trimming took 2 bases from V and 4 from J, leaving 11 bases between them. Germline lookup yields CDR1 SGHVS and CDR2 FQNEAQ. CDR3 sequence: CASSLLQGLYGYTF. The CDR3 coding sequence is TGTGCCAGCAGCTTACTTCAGGGGCTCTATGGCTACACCTTC.

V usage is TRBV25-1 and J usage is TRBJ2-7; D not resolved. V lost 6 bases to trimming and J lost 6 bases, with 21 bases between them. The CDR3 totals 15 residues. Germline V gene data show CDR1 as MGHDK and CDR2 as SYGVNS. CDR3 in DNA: TGTGCCAGCAGAGCTTTGGGCCAGGCCACCGGCGAGCAGTACTTC. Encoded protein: CASRALGQATGEQYF.

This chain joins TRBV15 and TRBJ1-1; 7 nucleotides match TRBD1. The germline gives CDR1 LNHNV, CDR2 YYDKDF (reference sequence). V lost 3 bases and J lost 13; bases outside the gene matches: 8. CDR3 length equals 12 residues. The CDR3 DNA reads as TGTGCCACCAGCAGGAGACAGGGAGGAGTTTTCTTT. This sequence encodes CATSRRQGGVFF.

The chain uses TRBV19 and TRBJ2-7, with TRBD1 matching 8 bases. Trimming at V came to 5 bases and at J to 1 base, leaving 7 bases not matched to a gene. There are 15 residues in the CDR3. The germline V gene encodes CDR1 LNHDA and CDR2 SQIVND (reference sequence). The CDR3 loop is CASSSPGQDSYEQYF. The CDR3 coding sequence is TGTGCCAGTAGTTCCCCGGGACAGGATTCCTACGAGCAGTACTTC.

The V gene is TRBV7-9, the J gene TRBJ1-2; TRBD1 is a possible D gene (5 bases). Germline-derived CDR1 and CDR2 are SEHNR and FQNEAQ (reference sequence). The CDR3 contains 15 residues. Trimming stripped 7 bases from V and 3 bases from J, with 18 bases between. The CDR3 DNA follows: TGTGCCAGCACCACCACCGGGGCGGATGACTATGGCTACACCTTC. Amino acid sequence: CASTTTGADDYGYTF.

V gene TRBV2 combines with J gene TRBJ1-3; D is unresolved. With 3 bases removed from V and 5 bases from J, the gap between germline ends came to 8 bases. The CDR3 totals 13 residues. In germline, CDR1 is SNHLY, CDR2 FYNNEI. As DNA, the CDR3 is TGTGCCAGCAGTGATCAGATCCGAAACACCATATATTTT. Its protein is CASSDQIRNTIYF.

CDR3 residues: CASSSDSFTGELFF. The CDR3 DNA sequence: TGTGCCAGCAGCTCGGACAGCTTCACCGGGGAGCTGTTTTTT. The V and J genes are TRBV7-9 and TRBJ2-2, with D possibly matching TRBD1 (6 bases). Germline V gene data show CDR1 as SEHNR and CDR2 as FQNEAQ (reference sequence). This CDR3 spans 14 amino acids. Trimming shortened V by 4 bases and J by 4 bases, and 10 bases separated the two germline ends.